The clone carrying this T cell receptor (beta chain) was counted between two and nine times. The antigen is undetermined. This entry comes from a study of regulatory T cells. The length of the CDR3 is 19 residues. Trimming cost V 1 base and J 1 base; bases outside gene matches: 13. Germline CDR1 reads LGHNA; CDR2 reads YNFKEQ. Study-wide findings and caveats: Patient repertoires had restricted TRB V-J pairs and skewed V and J usage, most in Tregs.

Primers: 52 TRBV forward and 13 TRBJ reverse. Using immunoSEQ multiplex PCR, the repertoire was profiled, and TCRdb retains in-frame clones only, with some absent. The table records approximately 9,000 clones, over 70% of them present only once. Sequencing was carried out using CD8+ T cells sorted from blood. The chain couples TRBV4-2 to TRBJ2-3; 8 bases fit TRBD2. The sequence was collected from a person aged 18 to 30 with CD3G deficiency. Here the CDR3 DNA reads TGTGCCAGCAGCCAAGTTCCCGTGGCGGGAGGCCACTGCACAGATACGCAGTATTTT. It is translated as CASSQVPVAGGHCTDTQYF.